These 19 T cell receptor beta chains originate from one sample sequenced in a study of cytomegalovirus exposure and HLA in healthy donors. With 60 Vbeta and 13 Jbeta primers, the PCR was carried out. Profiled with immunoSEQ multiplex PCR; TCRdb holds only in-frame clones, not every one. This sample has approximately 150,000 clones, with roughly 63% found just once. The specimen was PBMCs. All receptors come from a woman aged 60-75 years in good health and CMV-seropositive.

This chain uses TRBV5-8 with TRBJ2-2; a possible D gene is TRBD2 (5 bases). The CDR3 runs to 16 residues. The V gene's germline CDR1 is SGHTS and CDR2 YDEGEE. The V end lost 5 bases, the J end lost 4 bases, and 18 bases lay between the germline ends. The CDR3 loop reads CASRKRLERSTGELFF. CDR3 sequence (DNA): TGTGCCAGCAGGAAGCGGTTGGAGCGGAGCACCGGGGAGCTGTTTTTT.

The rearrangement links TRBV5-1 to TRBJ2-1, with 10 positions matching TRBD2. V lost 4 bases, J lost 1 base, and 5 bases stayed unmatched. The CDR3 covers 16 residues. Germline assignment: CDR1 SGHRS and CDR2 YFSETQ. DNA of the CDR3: TGCGCCAGCAGCCGTTTAGCGGGAGGTTCCTACAATGAGCAGTTCTTC. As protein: CASSRLAGGSYNEQFF.

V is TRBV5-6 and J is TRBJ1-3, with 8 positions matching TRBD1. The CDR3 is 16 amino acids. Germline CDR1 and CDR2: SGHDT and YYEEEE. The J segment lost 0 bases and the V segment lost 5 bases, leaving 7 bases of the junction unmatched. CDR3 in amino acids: CASSKTGALSGNTIYF. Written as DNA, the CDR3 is TGTGCCAGCAGTAAGACAGGGGCCCTCTCTGGAAACACCATATATTTT.

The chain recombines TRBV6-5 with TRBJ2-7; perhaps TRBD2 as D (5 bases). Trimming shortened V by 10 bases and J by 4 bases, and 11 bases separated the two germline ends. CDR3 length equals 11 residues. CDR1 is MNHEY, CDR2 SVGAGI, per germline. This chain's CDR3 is CAKRGGYEQYF. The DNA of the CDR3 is TGTGCCAAACGGGGTGGTTACGAGCAGTACTTC.

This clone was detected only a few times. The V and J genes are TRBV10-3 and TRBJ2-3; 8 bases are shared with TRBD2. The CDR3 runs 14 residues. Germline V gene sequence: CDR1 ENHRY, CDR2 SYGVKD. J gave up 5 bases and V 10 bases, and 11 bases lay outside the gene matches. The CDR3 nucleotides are TGTGCCACCGCCCCCAGCGGGAGTGGAGATACGCAGTATTTT. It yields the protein CATAPSGSGDTQYF.

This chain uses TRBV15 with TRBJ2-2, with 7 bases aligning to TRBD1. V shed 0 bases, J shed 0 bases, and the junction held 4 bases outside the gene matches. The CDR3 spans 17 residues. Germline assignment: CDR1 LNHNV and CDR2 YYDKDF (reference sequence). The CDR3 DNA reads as TGTGCCACCAGCAGAGATAGTGGGACAGCGAACACCGGGGAGCTGTTTTTT. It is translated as CATSRDSGTANTGELFF.

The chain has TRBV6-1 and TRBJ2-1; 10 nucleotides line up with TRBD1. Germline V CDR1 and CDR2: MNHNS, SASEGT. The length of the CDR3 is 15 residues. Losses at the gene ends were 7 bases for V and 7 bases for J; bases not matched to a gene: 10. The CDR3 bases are TGTGCCAGCAACGTGGAGACAGGGGGCAGGAATGAGCAGTTCTTC. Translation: CASNVETGGRNEQFF.

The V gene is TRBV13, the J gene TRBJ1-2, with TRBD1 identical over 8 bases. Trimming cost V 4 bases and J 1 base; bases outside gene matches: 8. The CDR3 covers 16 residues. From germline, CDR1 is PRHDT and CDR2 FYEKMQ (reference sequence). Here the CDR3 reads CASSSGGQVLNYGYTF. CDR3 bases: TGTGCCAGCAGCTCGGGGGGACAGGTGCTTAACTATGGCTACACCTTC. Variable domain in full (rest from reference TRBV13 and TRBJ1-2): AAGVIQSPRHLIKEKRETATLKCYPIPRHDTVYWYQQGPGQDPQFLISFYEKMQSDKGSIPDRFSAQQFSDYHSELNMSSLELGDSALYFCASSSGGQVLNYGYTFGSGTRLTVV.

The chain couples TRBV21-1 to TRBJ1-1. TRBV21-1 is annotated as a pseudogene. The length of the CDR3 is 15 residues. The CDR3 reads CASSSIGEMNTEAFF. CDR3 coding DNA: TGTGCCAGCAGCAGTATAGGAGAGATGAACACTGAAGCTTTCTTT.

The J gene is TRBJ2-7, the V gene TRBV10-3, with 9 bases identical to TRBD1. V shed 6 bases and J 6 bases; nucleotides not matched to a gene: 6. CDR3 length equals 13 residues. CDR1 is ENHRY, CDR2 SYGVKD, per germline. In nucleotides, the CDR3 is TGTGCCATCAGGGGGGACAGGGTCCGCGAGCAGTACTTC. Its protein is CAIRGDRVREQYF.

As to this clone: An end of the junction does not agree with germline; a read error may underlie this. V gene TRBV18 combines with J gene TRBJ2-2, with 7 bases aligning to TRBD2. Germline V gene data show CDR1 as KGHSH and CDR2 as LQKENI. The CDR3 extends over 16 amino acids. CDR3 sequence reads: CASSPQGLPNAGELFF. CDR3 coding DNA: TGTGCCAGCTCACCACAGGGACTACCGAACGCCGGGGAGCTGTTTTTT.

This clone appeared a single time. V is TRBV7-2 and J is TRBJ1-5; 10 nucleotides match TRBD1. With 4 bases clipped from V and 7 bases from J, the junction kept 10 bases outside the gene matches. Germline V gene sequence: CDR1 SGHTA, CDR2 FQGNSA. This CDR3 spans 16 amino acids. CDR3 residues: CASSSPTGGAGQPQHF. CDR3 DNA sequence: TGTGCCAGCAGCTCGCCGACAGGGGGCGCAGGGCAGCCCCAGCATTTT.

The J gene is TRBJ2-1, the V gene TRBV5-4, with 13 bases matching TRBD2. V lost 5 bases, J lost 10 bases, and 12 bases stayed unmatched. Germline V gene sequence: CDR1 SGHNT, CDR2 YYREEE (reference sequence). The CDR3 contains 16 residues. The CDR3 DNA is TGTGCCAGCAGACCTACTAGCGGGAGGGCCGGTGGAGAGCAGTTCTTC. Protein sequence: CASRPTSGRAGGEQFF.

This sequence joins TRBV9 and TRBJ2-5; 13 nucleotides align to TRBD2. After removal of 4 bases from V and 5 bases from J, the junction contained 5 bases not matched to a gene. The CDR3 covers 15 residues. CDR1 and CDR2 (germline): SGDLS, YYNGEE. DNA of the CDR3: TGTGCCAGCAGCCCCCGGACTAGCGGGAGTGAGACCCAGTACTTC. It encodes CASSPRTSGSETQYF.

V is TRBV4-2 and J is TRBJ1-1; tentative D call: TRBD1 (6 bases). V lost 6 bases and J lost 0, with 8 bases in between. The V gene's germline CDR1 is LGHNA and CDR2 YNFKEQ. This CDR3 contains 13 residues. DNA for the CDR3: TGTGCCAGCAGACAGGGAGTGAACACTGAAGCTTTCTTT. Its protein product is CASRQGVNTEAFF.

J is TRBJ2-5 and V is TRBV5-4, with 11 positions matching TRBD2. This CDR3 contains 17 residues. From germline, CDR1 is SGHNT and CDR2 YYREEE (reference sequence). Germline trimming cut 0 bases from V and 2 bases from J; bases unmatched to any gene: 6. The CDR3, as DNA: TGTGCCAGCAGCTTGGATCTAACTAGCGGGAGTCAAGAGACCCAGTACTTC. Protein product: CASSLDLTSGSQETQYF.

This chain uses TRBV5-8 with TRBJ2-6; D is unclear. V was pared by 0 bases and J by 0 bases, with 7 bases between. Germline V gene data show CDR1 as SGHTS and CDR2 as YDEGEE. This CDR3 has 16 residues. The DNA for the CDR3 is TGTGCCAGCAGCTTGGAACAGTCCTCTGGGGCCAACGTCCTGACTTTC. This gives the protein CASSLEQSSGANVLTF.

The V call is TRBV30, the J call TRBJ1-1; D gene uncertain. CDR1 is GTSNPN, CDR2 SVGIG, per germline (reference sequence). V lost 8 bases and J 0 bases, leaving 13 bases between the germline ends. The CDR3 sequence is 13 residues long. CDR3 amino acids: CAPRVQLNTEAFF. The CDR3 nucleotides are TGTGCCCCCCGGGTTCAGCTGAACACTGAAGCTTTCTTT.

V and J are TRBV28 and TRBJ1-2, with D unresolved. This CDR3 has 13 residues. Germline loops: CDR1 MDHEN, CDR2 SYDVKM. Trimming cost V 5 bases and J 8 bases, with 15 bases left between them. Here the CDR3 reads CASSRSKERGYTF. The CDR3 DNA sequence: TGTGCCAGCAGTCGTTCAAAGGAGAGGGGCTACACCTTC.